The entry below gives a single T cell receptor (beta chain) sequence along with its context. Its antigen remains unknown. The time point is: sample taken at primary tumor resection. The donors were 55 to 85 patients with non-small cell lung cancer that was early-stage and untreated. Sequencing of whole RNA from tumor, nontumor lung or frozen PBMC involved no sorting. TCRdb analysed the 5' RACE reads with MiXCR anew, one entry per CDR3 protein. The table includes a few thousand distinct CDR3 sequences, 3% to 4.5% detected once. This sample is drawn from a study of spatial heterogeneity in lung cancer. Study observations and caveats: Tumoral mutation counts were tracked by counts of expanded intratumoral alpha and beta TCRs.

The germline CDR1 and CDR2 sequences are KGHSH and LQKENI. The CDR3 has 11 residues. Trimming shortened V by 5 bases and J by 11 bases, and 12 bases separated the two germline ends. The chain has TRBV18 and TRBJ1-1; D is unresolved. This receptor was taken from a female donor with early-stage non-small cell lung cancer. The sequences come from lung tumor tissue, collected at surgery. The CDR3 here is CASSFGPTAFF. For the CDR3, the DNA is TGTGCCAGCTCATTTGGACCGACGGCTTTCTTT.